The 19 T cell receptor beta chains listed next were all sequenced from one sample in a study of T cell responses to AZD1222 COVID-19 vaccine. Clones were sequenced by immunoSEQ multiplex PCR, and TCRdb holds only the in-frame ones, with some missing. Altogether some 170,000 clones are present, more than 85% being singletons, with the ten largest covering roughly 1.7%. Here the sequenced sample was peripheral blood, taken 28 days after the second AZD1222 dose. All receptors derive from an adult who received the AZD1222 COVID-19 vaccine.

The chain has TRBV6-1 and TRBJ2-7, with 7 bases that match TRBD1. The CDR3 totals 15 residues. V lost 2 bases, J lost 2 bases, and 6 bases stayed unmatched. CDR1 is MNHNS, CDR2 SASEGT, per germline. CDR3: CASSEPGTVTYEQYF. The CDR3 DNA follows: TGTGCCAGCAGTGAACCCGGGACAGTAACCTACGAGCAGTACTTC.

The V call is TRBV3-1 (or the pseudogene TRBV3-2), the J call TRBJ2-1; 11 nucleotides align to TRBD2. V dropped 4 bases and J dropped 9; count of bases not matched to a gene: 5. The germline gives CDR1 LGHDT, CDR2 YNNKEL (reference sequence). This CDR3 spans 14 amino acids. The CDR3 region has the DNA TGTGCCAGCAGCCTGGGACTAGCGGCTGCTGAGCAGTTCTTC. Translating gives CASSLGLAAAEQFF.

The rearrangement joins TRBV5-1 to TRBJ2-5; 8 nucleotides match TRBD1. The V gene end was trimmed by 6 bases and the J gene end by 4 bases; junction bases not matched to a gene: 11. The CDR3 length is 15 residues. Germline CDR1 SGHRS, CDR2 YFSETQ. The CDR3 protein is CASTPRAGGLETQYF. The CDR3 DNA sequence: TGCGCCAGCACACCTCGGGCAGGGGGCCTAGAGACCCAGTACTTC.

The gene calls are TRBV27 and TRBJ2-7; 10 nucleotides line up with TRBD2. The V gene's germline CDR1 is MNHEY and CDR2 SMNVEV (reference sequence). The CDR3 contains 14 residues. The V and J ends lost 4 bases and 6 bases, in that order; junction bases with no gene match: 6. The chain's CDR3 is CASSWSGRAREQYF. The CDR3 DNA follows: TGTGCCAGCAGTTGGAGCGGGAGGGCCCGCGAGCAGTACTTC.

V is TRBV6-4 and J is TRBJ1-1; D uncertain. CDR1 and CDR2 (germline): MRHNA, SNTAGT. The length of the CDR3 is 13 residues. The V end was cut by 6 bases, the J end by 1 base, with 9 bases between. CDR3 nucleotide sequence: TGTGCCAGCAGGGGGTCAGGGAACACTGAAGCTTTCTTT. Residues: CASRGSGNTEAFF.

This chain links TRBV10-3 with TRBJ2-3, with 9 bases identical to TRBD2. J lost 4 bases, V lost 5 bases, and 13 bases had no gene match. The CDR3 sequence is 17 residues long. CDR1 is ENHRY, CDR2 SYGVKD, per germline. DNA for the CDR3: TGTGCCATCAGTTCCCGGGCGGGGGGGACGTTCGCAGATACGCAGTATTTT. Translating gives CAISSRAGGTFADTQYF.

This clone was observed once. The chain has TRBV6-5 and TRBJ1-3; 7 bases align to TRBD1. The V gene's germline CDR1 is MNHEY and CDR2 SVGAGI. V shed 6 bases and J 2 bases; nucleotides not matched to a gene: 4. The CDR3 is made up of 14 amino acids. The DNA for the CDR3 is TGTGCCAGCAGCAGAGACAGGGCTGGAAACACCATATATTTT. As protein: CASSRDRAGNTIYF.

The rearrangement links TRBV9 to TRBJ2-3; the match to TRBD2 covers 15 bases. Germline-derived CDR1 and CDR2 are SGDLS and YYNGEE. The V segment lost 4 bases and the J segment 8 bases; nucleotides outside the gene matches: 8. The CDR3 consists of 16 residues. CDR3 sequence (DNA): TGTGCCAGCAGCCCCCGGACTAGCGGGGGGGCCGGTACGCAGTATTTT. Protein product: CASSPRTSGGAGTQYF.

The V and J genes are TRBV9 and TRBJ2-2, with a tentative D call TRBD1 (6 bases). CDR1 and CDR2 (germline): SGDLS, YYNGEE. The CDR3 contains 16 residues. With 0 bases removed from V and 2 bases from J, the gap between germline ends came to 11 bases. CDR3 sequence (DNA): TGTGCCAGCAGCGTAGATAACAGGGTAAACACCGGGGAGCTGTTTTTT. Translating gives CASSVDNRVNTGELFF.

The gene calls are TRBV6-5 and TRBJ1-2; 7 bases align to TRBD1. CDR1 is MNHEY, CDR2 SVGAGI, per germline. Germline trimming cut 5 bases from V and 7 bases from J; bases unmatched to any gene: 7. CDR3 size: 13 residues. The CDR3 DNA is TGTGCCAGCAGTATTCGGACAGGCCGTGGCTACACCTTC. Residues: CASSIRTGRGYTF.

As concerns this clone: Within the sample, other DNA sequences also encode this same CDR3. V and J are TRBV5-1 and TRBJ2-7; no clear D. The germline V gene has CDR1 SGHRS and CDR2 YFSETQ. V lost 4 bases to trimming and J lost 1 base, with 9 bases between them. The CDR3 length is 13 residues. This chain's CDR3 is CASSLGYSYEQYF. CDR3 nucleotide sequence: TGCGCCAGCAGCCTGGGTTATTCCTACGAGCAGTACTTC.

CDR3 sequence reads: CASSLTATVNEQFF. CDR3 DNA sequence: TGTGCCAGCAGCTTAACGGCGACCGTCAATGAGCAGTTCTTC. V and J are TRBV11-3 and TRBJ2-1; the D is unclear. The V gene lost 2 bases and the J gene lost 6 bases, with 11 bases spanning the gap. The CDR3 length is 14 residues. Germline CDR1 reads SGHNT; CDR2 reads YENEEA.

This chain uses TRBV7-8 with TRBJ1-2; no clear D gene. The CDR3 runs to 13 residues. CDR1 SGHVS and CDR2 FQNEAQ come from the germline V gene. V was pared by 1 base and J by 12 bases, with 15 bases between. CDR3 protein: CASSLEASRSHTF. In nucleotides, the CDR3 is TGTGCCAGCAGCTTAGAAGCGTCACGAAGCCACACCTTC.

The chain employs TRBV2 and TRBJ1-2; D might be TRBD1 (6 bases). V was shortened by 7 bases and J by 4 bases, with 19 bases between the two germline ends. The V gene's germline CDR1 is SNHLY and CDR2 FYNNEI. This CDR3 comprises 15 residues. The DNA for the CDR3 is TGTGCCAGCAATAGGGACACCTTAAGGGGCTATGGCTACACCTTC. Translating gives CASNRDTLRGYGYTF.

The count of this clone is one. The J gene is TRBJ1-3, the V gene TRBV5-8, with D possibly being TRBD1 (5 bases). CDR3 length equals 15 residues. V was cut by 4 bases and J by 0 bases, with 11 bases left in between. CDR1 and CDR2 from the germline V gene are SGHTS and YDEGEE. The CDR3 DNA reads TGTGCCAGCAGCCGGACCAGGGCCTCTGGAAACACCATATATTTT. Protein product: CASSRTRASGNTIYF.

CDR3 sequence (DNA): TGTGCCAGTAGACCACTAGGGACCTACGAGCAGTACTTC. It codes for CASRPLGTYEQYF. V and J are TRBV19 and TRBJ2-7, with a weak D call TRBD2 (5 bases). This CDR3 is 13 amino acids long. Germline assignment: CDR1 LNHDA and CDR2 SQIVND (reference sequence). Trimming took off 6 bases at V and 2 bases at J, with 11 bases between the two ends.

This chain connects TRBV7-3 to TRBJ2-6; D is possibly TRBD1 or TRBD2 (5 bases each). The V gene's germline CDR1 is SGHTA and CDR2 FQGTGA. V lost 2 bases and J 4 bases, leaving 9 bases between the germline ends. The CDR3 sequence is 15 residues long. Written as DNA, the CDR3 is TGTGCCAGCAGCTTAGGGGGTAGAGGGGCCAACGTCCTGACTTTC. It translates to CASSLGGRGANVLTF.

CDR3 nucleotides: TGTGCCAGCAGTTACACCTCTGGCTACACCTTC. Amino acids: CASSYTSGYTF. The rearrangement links TRBV6-2 or TRBV6-3 to TRBJ1-2; D is ambiguous. Trimming stripped 2 bases from V and 7 bases from J, with 5 bases between. The CDR3 sequence is 11 residues long. Germline V gives CDR1 MNHEY, CDR2 SVGEGT.

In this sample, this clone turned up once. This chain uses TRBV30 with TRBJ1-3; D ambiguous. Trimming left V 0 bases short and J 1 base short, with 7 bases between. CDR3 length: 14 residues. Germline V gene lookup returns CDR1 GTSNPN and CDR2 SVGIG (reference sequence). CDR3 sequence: CAWSVRRSGNTIYF. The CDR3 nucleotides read TGTGCCTGGAGTGTACGAAGGTCTGGAAACACCATATATTTT.